The table lists the clone carrying this T cell receptor beta chain with a few counts. TCRdb reprocessed the RT-PCR reads with MiXCR, giving one entry per CDR3 protein. Of 550,000 to 750,000 distinct CDR3 sequences in the sample, approximately 14% were seen once. Trimming shortened V by 3 bases and J by 2 bases, and 11 bases separated the two germline ends. CDR1 and CDR2 from the germline V gene are MDHEN and SYDVKM. The CDR3 loop spans 14 amino acids. The sequence was collected from a female donor in good health, serving as a healthy control. The V call is TRBV28, the J call TRBJ2-7; the D is unclear. Sequenced sample: memory CD4+ T cells from blood. Here the CDR3 reads CASSFGLMTYEQYF. CDR3 nucleotide sequence: TGTGCCAGCAGTTTCGGGTTAATGACCTACGAGCAGTACTTC.